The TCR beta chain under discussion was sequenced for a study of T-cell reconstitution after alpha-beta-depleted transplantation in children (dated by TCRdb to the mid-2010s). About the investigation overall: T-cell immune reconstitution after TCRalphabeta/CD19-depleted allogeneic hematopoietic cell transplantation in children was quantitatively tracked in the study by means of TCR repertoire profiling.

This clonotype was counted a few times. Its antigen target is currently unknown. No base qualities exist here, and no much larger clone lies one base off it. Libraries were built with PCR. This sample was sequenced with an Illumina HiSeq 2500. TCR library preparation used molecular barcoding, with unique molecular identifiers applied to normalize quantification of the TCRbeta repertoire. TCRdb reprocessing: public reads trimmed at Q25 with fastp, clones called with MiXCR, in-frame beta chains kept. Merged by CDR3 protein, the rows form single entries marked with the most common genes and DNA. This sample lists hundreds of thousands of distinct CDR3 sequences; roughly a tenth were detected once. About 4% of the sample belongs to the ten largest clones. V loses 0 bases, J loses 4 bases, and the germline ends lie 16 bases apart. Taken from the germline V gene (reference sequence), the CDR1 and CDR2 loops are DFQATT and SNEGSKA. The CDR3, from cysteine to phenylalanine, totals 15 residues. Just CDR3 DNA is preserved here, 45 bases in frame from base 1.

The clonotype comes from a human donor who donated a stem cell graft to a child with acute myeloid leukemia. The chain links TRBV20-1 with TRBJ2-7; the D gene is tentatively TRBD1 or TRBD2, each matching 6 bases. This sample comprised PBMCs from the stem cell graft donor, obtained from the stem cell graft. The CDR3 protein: CSARDPSGGEYEQYF. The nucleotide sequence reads TGCAGTGCTAGAGATCCCTCCGGGGGCGAGTACGAGCAGTACTTC.